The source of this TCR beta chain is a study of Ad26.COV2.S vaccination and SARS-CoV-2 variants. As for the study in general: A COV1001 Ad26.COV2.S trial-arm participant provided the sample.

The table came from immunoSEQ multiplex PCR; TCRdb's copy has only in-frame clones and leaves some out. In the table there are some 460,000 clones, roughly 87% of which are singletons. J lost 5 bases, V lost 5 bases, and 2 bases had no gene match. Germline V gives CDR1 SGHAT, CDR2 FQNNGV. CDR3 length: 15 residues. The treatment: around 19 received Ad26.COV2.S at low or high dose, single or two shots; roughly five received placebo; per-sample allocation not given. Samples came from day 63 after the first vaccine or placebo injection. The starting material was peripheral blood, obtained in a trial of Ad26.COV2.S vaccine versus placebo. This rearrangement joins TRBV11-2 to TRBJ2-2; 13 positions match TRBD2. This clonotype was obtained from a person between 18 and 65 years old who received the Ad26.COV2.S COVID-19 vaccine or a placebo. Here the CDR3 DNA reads TGTGCCAGCAGCGGGACTAGCGGGGAAACCGGGGAGCTGTTTTTT. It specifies CASSGTSGETGELFF.